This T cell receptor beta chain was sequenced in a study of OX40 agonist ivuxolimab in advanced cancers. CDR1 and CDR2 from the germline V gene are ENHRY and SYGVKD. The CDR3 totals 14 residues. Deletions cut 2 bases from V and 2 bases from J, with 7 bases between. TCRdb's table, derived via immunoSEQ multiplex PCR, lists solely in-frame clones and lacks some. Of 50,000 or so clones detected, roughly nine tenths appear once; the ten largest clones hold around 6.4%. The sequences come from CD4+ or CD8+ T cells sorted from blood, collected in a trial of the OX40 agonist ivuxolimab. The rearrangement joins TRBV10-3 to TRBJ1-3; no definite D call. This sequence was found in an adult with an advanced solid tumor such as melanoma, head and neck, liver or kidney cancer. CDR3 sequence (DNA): TGTGCCATCAGTGAGGGGAGGACTGGAAACACCATATATTTT. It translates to CAISEGRTGNTIYF.